This TCR beta chain came from a study of response to subunit inactivated influenza vaccine (dated by TCRdb to the late 2010s). About the study as a whole: To follow how T cells responded to a trivalent subunit inactivated influenza vaccine, the researchers relied on deep quantitative profiling of the T cell receptor repertoire. Broader findings and caveats from the paper: According to the authors, only a limited number of new T cells may be recruited by each seasonal influenza vaccination.

This clonotype showed up just a few times. The target of this receptor is not known. No qualities accompany the bases; no much larger clone lies one base away. Receptor amplification or capture employed RT-PCR. Data came from an Illumina HiSeq 2500. The public reads were quality trimmed at Q25 with fastp and then assembled into clones with MiXCR by TCRdb, keeping productive beta chains. CDR3 protein duplicates are merged, each entry listing the most common genes and DNA. For this sample there are hundreds of thousands of distinct CDR3 sequences; 6.5% to 8% appear just once. The ten largest clones take up 10% to 15% of the sample. This receptor was obtained from a man aged 50-75 years who received an inactivated influenza vaccine. Donor details come from another sample of the same person, matched by shared clones. Here the sequenced sample was PBMCs from blood, taken roughly 24 months after vaccination.

The CDR3 amino acid sequence is: CSARDGAVMNTEAFF. The sequenced DNA: TGCAGTGCTAGAGATGGGGCAGTTATGAACACTGAAGCTTTCTTT. The receptor chain draws on TRBV20-1 and TRBJ1-1; TRBD1 is a weak D gene call, 5 bases matching. Trimming costs V 0 bases and J 0 bases, and their ends lie 11 bases apart. There are 15 amino acids in the CDR3, from cysteine to phenylalanine inclusive. Only CDR3 DNA remains: 45 bases, in frame from the first base. Taken from the germline V gene (reference sequence), the CDR1 and CDR2 loops are DFQATT and SNEGSKA.